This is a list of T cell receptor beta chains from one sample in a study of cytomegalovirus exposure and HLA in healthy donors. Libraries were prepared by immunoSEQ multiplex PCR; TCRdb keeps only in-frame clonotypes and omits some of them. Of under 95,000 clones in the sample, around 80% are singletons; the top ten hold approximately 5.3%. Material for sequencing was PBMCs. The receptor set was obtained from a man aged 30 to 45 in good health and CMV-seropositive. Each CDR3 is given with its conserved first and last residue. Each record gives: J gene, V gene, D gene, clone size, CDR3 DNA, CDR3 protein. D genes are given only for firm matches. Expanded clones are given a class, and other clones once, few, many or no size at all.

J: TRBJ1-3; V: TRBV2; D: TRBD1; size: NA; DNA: TGTGCCAGCAGGGCCCCGACAGGGTCTGGAAACACCATATATTTT; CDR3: CASRAPTGSGNTIYF
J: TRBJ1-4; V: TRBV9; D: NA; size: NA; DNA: TGTGCCAGCAGCTCTAGCCCCAACAGGGCTAATGAAAAACTGTTTTTT; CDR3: CASSSSPNRANEKLFF
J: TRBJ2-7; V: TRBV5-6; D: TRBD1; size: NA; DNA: TGTGCCAGCAGCTTCGGGACAGGAAACTACGAGCAGTACTTC; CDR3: CASSFGTGNYEQYF
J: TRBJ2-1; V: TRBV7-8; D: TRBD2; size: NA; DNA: TGTGCCAGCAGCCCCTCCCGGGTAGCGGGAGGGGATGAGCAGTTCTTC; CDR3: CASSPSRVAGGDEQFF
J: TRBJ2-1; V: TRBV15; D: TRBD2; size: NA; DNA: TGTGCCACCAGCAGAGATCCGACTAGCGGGAGTATAAATGAGCAGTTCTTC; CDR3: CATSRDPTSGSINEQFF
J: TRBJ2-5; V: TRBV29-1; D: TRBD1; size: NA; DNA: TGCAGCGTTGAAGAGAGGGACAGGGGAGAGACCCAGTACTTC; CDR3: CSVEERDRGETQYF
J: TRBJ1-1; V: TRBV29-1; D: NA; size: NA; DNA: TGCAGCGTTGTCGGGAACACTGAAGCTTTCTTT; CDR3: CSVVGNTEAFF
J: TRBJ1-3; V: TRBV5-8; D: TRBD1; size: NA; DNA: TGTGCCAGCAGGCAGACAGGGGGGAACACCATATATTTT; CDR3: CASRQTGGNTIYF
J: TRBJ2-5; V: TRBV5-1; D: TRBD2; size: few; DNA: TGCGCCAGCAGTCCGACTAGCGGGGGGGCGCGAACCCAGTACTTC; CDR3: CASSPTSGGARTQYF
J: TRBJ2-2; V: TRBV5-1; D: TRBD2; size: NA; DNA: TGCGCCAGCAGCATTCTACCAGCGGGGGAATCCGGGGAGCTGTTTTTT; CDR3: CASSILPAGESGELFF
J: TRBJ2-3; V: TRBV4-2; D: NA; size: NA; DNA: TGTGCCAGCAGCCAAGGTGGGACAAGGGGGTGGGCAGATACGCAGTATTTT; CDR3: CASSQGGTRGWADTQYF
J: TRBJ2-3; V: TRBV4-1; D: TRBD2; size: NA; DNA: TGCGCCAGCAGCCAAGTACTAGCGGGAGTGGATACGCAGTATTTT; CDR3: CASSQVLAGVDTQYF
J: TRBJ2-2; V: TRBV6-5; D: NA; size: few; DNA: TGTGCCAGCAGTTACCGGTCGCGGGGGGAGCTGTTTTTT; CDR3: CASSYRSRGELFF